This record concerns one TCR beta chain sequence. The antigen is not known. The source of the sample is a study of cytomegalovirus exposure and HLA in healthy donors. Study details: Drawn from HLA-typed donors, approximately 86 million unique TCRs were held in an early data release. The study, taken as a whole, reports: As immune exposure information, only CMV serostatus was available.

In the PCR, 60 Vbeta and 13 Jbeta primers were used. Produced via immunoSEQ multiplex PCR; TCRdb's table is partial and in-frame only. In total, the table holds some 180,000 clones. The receptor comes from a man aged 30 to 39 in good health and CMV-seronegative. Sequenced: PBMCs.

The CDR3 DNA is TGTGCCAGCAGTGAAGACGCGGGAGGGGTGGATACGCAGTATTTT. Translation: CASSEDAGGVDTQYF. The V call is TRBV2, the J call TRBJ2-3, with 9 bases fitting TRBD2. Germline V gene data show CDR1 as SNHLY and CDR2 as FYNNEI. The ends lost 1 base at V and 6 bases at J; junction bases unmatched: 5. The CDR3 extends over 15 amino acids.